This is a list of T cell receptor beta chains from one sample in a study of shared clonotypes between healthy human individuals. Some clones are missing from TCRdb's copy, which holds only in-frame ones; the method was immunoSEQ multiplex PCR. The sample shows a few million clones, around nine tenths of them seen only once. Sequencing used naive CD4+ T cells sorted from blood. These receptors all come from a man aged 18 to 30 in good health. Both conserved end residues are part of each CDR3. The order of the fields is J gene, clone size, V gene, D gene, CDR3 DNA, CDR3 protein. A D gene is named only where the DNA matches it firmly. Clone sizes are given selectively: once, few, many, or a class where the clone is expanded.

j_call: TRBJ2-5; clone_size: NA; v_call: TRBV11-2; d_call: TRBD2; cdr3_nt: TGTGCCAGCAGAGCCGGGACCGCGGGGGGGACCCAGTACTTC; cdr3_aa: CASRAGTAGGTQYF
j_call: TRBJ2-6; clone_size: NA; v_call: TRBV19; d_call: NA; cdr3_nt: TGTGCCAGTAGTCTCGGGGGCTCTGGGGCCAACGTCCTGACTTTC; cdr3_aa: CASSLGGSGANVLTF
j_call: TRBJ2-1; clone_size: NA; v_call: TRBV9; d_call: NA; cdr3_nt: TGTGCCAGCAGCGTAGCAGGGGAGCAGTTCTTC; cdr3_aa: CASSVAGEQFF
j_call: TRBJ2-2; clone_size: NA; v_call: TRBV6-7; d_call: TRBD2; cdr3_nt: TGTGCCAGCAGCCCCCGTCCAGGACTAGCGGGAGCTGATGGCGGGGAGCTGTTTTTT; cdr3_aa: CASSPRPGLAGADGGELFF
j_call: TRBJ1-2; clone_size: NA; v_call: TRBV7-2; d_call: NA; cdr3_nt: TGTGCCAGCAGCTTACAGCCTCTTATCTACGGCTACACCTTC; cdr3_aa: CASSLQPLIYGYTF
j_call: TRBJ2-7; clone_size: NA; v_call: TRBV11-2; d_call: NA; cdr3_nt: TGTGCCAGCAGCCTAAGGACTGCATACGAGCAGTACTTC; cdr3_aa: CASSLRTAYEQYF
j_call: TRBJ2-5; clone_size: NA; v_call: TRBV11-2; d_call: TRBD2; cdr3_nt: TGTGCCAGCATCCAACGGTCGTCGGGGGGGGAAGAGACCCAGTACTTC; cdr3_aa: CASIQRSSGGEETQYF
j_call: TRBJ2-5; clone_size: NA; v_call: TRBV30; d_call: NA; cdr3_nt: TGTGCCTGGAGTGTATTGGCAGGAGAGACCCAGTACTTC; cdr3_aa: CAWSVLAGETQYF
j_call: TRBJ2-3; clone_size: NA; v_call: TRBV7-2; d_call: NA; cdr3_nt: TGTGCCAGCACGAGCGGCACAGATACGCAGTATTTT; cdr3_aa: CASTSGTDTQYF
j_call: TRBJ2-5; clone_size: NA; v_call: TRBV2; d_call: NA; cdr3_nt: TGTGCCAGCAGCTCCCTCGGGACGAAAGCAGAGACCCAGTACTTC; cdr3_aa: CASSSLGTKAETQYF
j_call: TRBJ2-5; clone_size: NA; v_call: TRBV4-1; d_call: NA; cdr3_nt: TGCGCCAGCAGCCAACCGACGGTACAAGAGACCCAGTACTTC; cdr3_aa: CASSQPTVQETQYF
j_call: TRBJ1-2; clone_size: NA; v_call: TRBV28; d_call: NA; cdr3_nt: TGTGCCAGCAGTTTGCAACACAGGGAGGACTACACCTTC; cdr3_aa: CASSLQHREDYTF
j_call: TRBJ1-1; clone_size: NA; v_call: TRBV15; d_call: NA; cdr3_nt: TGTGCCACCAGCAGGGGAAGAGAGGTGTGGGCTGAAGCTTTCTTT; cdr3_aa: CATSRGREVWAEAFF
j_call: TRBJ1-1; clone_size: NA; v_call: TRBV19; d_call: TRBD1; cdr3_nt: TGTGCCACGAAAAGAGGCGACAGGGGGTTTCGGAACACTGAAGCTTTCTTT; cdr3_aa: CATKRGDRGFRNTEAFF
j_call: TRBJ1-1; clone_size: NA; v_call: TRBV9; d_call: NA; cdr3_nt: TGTGCCAGCAGCGTAGAGGAGGGGACATGGCGGGAAGCTTTCTTT; cdr3_aa: CASSVEEGTWREAFF
j_call: TRBJ2-3; clone_size: NA; v_call: TRBV5-1; d_call: NA; cdr3_nt: TGCGCCAGCAGCTTGACCCCCCTTGGGGCTAGCACAGATACGCAGTATTTT; cdr3_aa: CASSLTPLGASTDTQYF
j_call: TRBJ2-5; clone_size: NA; v_call: TRBV6-1; d_call: TRBD2; cdr3_nt: TGTGCCAGCAGTGCCCTGGGACTAGCGGGAGGAGAGACCCAGTACTTC; cdr3_aa: CASSALGLAGGETQYF
j_call: TRBJ2-1; clone_size: once; v_call: TRBV9; d_call: NA; cdr3_nt: TGTGCCAGCAGCGTAGGTTACAGGGGGGGACTAGCCTCCTACAATGAGCAGTTCTTC; cdr3_aa: CASSVGYRGGLASYNEQFF
j_call: TRBJ2-5; clone_size: once; v_call: TRBV7-7; d_call: TRBD2; cdr3_nt: TGTGCTAGCAGCTTAGGACTAGCGGAGCAAGAGACCCAGTACTTC; cdr3_aa: CASSLGLAEQETQYF
j_call: TRBJ2-2; clone_size: NA; v_call: TRBV5-6; d_call: TRBD2; cdr3_nt: TGTGCCAGCAGCTTACTAGAGGCAGGGAGGGCCGGGGAGCTGTTTTTT; cdr3_aa: CASSLLEAGRAGELFF
j_call: TRBJ1-1; clone_size: NA; v_call: TRBV30; d_call: NA; cdr3_nt: TGTGCCCGGACCCGGATGGCGAACACTGAAGCTTTCTTT; cdr3_aa: CARTRMANTEAFF
j_call: TRBJ2-1; clone_size: NA; v_call: TRBV5-6; d_call: NA; cdr3_nt: TGTGCCAGCAGCTTGACAGGGTTCGAGTTCTTC; cdr3_aa: CASSLTGFEFF
j_call: TRBJ1-1; clone_size: NA; v_call: TRBV6-1; d_call: NA; cdr3_nt: TGTGCCAGCAGAGCGGGACGGCACACTGAAGCTTTCTTT; cdr3_aa: CASRAGRHTEAFF
j_call: TRBJ2-7; clone_size: NA; v_call: TRBV6-6; d_call: TRBD2; cdr3_nt: TGTGCCAGCAGCCCCACCGGGAGGACCTACGAGCAGTACTTC; cdr3_aa: CASSPTGRTYEQYF
j_call: TRBJ1-2; clone_size: few; v_call: TRBV2; d_call: NA; cdr3_nt: TGTGCCAGCAGTGTCGGGCCTAACTATGGCTACACCTTC; cdr3_aa: CASSVGPNYGYTF
j_call: TRBJ2-7; clone_size: NA; v_call: TRBV29-1; d_call: TRBD1; cdr3_nt: TGCAGCGTTGGGTCGGGGACAGACCGCGAGCAGTACTTC; cdr3_aa: CSVGSGTDREQYF
j_call: TRBJ1-2; clone_size: NA; v_call: TRBV6-4; d_call: NA; cdr3_nt: TGTGCCAGCAGTCCAGCCGTTGGAGGCTATGGCTACACCTTC; cdr3_aa: CASSPAVGGYGYTF
j_call: TRBJ2-4; clone_size: NA; v_call: TRBV2; d_call: NA; cdr3_nt: TGTGCCAGCAGTGATGGGGGACTCAAAAACATTCAGTACTTC; cdr3_aa: CASSDGGLKNIQYF
j_call: TRBJ1-4; clone_size: NA; v_call: TRBV6-6; d_call: TRBD1; cdr3_nt: TGTGCCAGCAGTAAGGGGGCTTCTAATGAAAAACTGTTTTTT; cdr3_aa: CASSKGASNEKLFF
j_call: TRBJ2-3; clone_size: NA; v_call: TRBV9; d_call: NA; cdr3_nt: TGTGCCAGCAGCGTAGATTTCCGGGTCACAGATACGCAGTATTTT; cdr3_aa: CASSVDFRVTDTQYF
j_call: TRBJ1-4; clone_size: NA; v_call: TRBV19; d_call: NA; cdr3_nt: TGTGCCAGTAGTATAGGACGAGGACAGCAATCAACTAATGAAAAACTGTTTTTT; cdr3_aa: CASSIGRGQQSTNEKLFF
j_call: TRBJ1-5; clone_size: NA; v_call: TRBV6-1; d_call: TRBD1; cdr3_nt: TGTGCCAGCAGGAGACAGGGGAGCAATCAGCCCCAGCATTTT; cdr3_aa: CASRRQGSNQPQHF
j_call: TRBJ2-7; clone_size: NA; v_call: TRBV7-6; d_call: TRBD2; cdr3_nt: TGTGCCAGCAGCCTTGGGGGGGGTCGCGAGCAGTACTTC; cdr3_aa: CASSLGGGREQYF
j_call: TRBJ2-1; clone_size: NA; v_call: TRBV11-3; d_call: NA; cdr3_nt: TGTGCCAGCAGCTTAGGGACTAACAATGAGCAGTTCTTC; cdr3_aa: CASSLGTNNEQFF
j_call: TRBJ1-1; clone_size: NA; v_call: TRBV7-9; d_call: TRBD1; cdr3_nt: TGTGCCAGCAGCCCCGTGGCAGGGGGAAGCACTGAAGCTTTCTTT; cdr3_aa: CASSPVAGGSTEAFF
j_call: TRBJ1-4; clone_size: NA; v_call: TRBV5-1; d_call: NA; cdr3_nt: TGCGCCAGCAGCAGGGAGCTTCCAACGGAAAAACTGTTTTTT; cdr3_aa: CASSRELPTEKLFF
j_call: TRBJ1-6; clone_size: NA; v_call: TRBV7-6; d_call: TRBD1; cdr3_nt: TGTGCCAGCAGTCTAGGGGGACAGGGTGGTTCACCCCTCCACTTT; cdr3_aa: CASSLGGQGGSPLHF
j_call: TRBJ1-4; clone_size: NA; v_call: TRBV15; d_call: NA; cdr3_nt: TGTGCCACCAGCAGAGCAAATGAAAAACTGTTTTTT; cdr3_aa: CATSRANEKLFF
j_call: TRBJ2-7; clone_size: NA; v_call: TRBV5-1; d_call: NA; cdr3_nt: TGCGCCAGCAGCCAGGGACGCCTTTACGAGCAGTACTTC; cdr3_aa: CASSQGRLYEQYF
j_call: TRBJ2-5; clone_size: NA; v_call: TRBV30; d_call: NA; cdr3_nt: TGTGCCTGGAGTATGTGGGCAGGCGGGGCCCAGTACTTC; cdr3_aa: CAWSMWAGGAQYF
j_call: TRBJ1-1; clone_size: NA; v_call: TRBV5-4; d_call: NA; cdr3_nt: TGTGCCAGCAGCCTCCTGGGGGGTTTGGACACTGAAGCTTTCTTT; cdr3_aa: CASSLLGGLDTEAFF
j_call: TRBJ2-7; clone_size: NA; v_call: TRBV5-1; d_call: NA; cdr3_nt: TGCGCCAGCAGTCGGAAGGGGGTTGGGGACGAGCAGTACTTC; cdr3_aa: CASSRKGVGDEQYF
j_call: TRBJ2-5; clone_size: NA; v_call: TRBV7-2; d_call: TRBD1; cdr3_nt: TGTGCCAGCAGCGGTTGGGACAGGATTATAGAGACCCAGTACTTC; cdr3_aa: CASSGWDRIIETQYF
j_call: TRBJ2-7; clone_size: NA; v_call: TRBV9; d_call: NA; cdr3_nt: TGTGCCAGCAGCGTAGAGTTGTCCGTAGGCTACGAGCAGTACTTC; cdr3_aa: CASSVELSVGYEQYF